This T cell receptor (beta chain) was observed in a study of T cell responses to AZD1222 COVID-19 vaccine. Libraries were prepared by immunoSEQ multiplex PCR; TCRdb keeps only in-frame clonotypes and omits some of them. The table includes about 200,000 clones, approximately 95% detected once. The CDR3 runs to 12 residues. The germline V gene encodes CDR1 SEHNR and CDR2 FQNEAQ (reference sequence). V was shortened by 7 bases and J by 7 bases, with 11 bases between the two germline ends. This receptor was taken from an adult who received the AZD1222 COVID-19 vaccine. Here the sequenced sample was peripheral blood, taken 28 days after the second AZD1222 dose. V gene TRBV7-9 combines with J gene TRBJ1-5; possibly TRBD1 for D (5 bases). The CDR3 coding sequence is TGTGCCAGCACTGGGGCGGGCCAGCCCCAGCATTTT. This codes for CASTGAGQPQHF.